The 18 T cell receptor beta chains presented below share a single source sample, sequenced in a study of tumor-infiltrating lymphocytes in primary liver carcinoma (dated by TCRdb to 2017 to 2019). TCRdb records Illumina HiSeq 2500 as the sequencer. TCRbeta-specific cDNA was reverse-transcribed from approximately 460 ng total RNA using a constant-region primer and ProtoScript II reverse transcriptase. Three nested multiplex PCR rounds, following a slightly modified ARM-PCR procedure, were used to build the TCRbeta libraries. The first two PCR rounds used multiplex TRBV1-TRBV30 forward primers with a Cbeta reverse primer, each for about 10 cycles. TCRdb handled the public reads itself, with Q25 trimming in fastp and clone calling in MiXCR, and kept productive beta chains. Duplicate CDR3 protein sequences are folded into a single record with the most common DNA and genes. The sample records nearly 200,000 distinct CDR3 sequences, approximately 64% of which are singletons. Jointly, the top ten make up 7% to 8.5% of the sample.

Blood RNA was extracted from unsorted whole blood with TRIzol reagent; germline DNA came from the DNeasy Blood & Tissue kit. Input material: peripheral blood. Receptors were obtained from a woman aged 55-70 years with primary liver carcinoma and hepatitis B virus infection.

This chain's CDR3 is CATKDPERASGNTIYF. Written as DNA, the CDR3 is TGCGCCACCAAGGACCCAGAGAGGGCCTCTGGAAACACCATATATTTT. The chain uses TRBV10-1 and TRBJ1-3; D remains ambiguous. The CDR3 covers 16 residues. Trimming took off 10 bases at V and 0 bases at J, with 19 bases between the two ends. The germline CDR1 and CDR2 sequences are WNHNN and SYGVQD (reference sequence).

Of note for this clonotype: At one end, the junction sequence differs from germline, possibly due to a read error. The CDR3, as DNA: TGTGCCAGCAACTTAGGGGCGATTAGCACCGCCGGGGATACGCACTATTTT. Its translation: CASNLGAISTAGDTHYF. The chain combines TRBV7-9 with TRBJ2-3; D may correspond to TRBD1 or TRBD2 (5 bases each). Looked up from germline, CDR1 is SEHNR and CDR2 is FQNEAQ (reference sequence). This CDR3 is 17 amino acids long.

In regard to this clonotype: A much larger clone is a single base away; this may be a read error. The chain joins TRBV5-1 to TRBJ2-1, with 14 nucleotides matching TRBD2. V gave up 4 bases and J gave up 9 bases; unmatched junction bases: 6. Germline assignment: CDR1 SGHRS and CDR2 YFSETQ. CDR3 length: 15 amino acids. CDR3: CASSPGTSGSSEQFF. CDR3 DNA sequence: TGCGCCAGCAGCCCGGGGACTAGCGGGAGTTCTGAGCAGTTCTTC.

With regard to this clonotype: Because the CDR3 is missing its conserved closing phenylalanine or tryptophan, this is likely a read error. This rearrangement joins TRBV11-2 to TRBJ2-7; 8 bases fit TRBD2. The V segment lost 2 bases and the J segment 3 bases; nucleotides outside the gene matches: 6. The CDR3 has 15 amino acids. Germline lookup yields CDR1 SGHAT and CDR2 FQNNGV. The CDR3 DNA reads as TGTGCCAGCAGCTTAAATCGGGGGACTAGCTACGAGCAGTACCTC. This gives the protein CASSLNRGTSYEQYL.

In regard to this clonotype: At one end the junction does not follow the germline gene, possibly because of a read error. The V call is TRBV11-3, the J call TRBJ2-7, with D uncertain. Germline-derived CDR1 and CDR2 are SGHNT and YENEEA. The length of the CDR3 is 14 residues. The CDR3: CASSLESGLYEQYF. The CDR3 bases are TGTGCCAGCAGCTTAGAGTCAGGCTTATACGAACAGTACTTC.

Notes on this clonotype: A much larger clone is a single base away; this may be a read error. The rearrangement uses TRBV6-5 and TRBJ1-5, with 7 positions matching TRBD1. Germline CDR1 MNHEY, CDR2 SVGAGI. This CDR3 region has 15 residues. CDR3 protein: CVSSAGTAMNQPQHF. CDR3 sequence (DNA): TGTGTCAGCAGTGCCGGGACAGCAATGAATCAGCCCCAGCATTTT.

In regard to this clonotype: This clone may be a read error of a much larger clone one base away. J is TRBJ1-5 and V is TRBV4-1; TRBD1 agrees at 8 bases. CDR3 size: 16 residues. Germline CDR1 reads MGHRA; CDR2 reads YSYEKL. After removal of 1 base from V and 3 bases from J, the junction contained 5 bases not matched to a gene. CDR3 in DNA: TGCGCCAGCAGCCAAGTCGGGACAGGTTACAATCAGCCCCAGCATTTT. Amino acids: CASSQVGTGYNQPQHF.

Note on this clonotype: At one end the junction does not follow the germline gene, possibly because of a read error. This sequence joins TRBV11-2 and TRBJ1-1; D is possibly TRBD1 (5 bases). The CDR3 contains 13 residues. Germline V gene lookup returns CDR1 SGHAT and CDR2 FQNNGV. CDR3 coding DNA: TGTGCCAGCAGCTTAGAATCAAGGGGTGAAGTTTCCTTT. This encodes CASSLESRGEVSF. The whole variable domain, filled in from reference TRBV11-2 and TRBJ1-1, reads EAGVAQSPRYKIIEKRQSVAFWCNPISGHATLYWYQQILGQGPKLLIQFQNNGVVDDSQLPKDRFSAERLKGVDSTLKIQPAKLEDSAVYLCASSLESRGEVSFGQGTRLTVV.

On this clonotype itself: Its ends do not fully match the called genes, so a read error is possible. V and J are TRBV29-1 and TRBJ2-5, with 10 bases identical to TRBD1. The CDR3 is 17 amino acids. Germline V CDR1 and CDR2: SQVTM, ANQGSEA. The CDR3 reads CSVYGPRTGGFSETQCF. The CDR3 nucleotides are TGCAGCGTTTATGGACCACGGACAGGGGGGTTCTCAGAGACCCAGTGCTTC.

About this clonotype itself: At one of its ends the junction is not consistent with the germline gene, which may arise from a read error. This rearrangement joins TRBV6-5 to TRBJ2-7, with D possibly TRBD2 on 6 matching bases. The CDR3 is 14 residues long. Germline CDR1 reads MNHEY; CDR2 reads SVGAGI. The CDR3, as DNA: TGTGCCGGCAGTCCGGGACTCTCTAGGAACGAGCAGTACTTC. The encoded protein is CAGSPGLSRNEQYF.

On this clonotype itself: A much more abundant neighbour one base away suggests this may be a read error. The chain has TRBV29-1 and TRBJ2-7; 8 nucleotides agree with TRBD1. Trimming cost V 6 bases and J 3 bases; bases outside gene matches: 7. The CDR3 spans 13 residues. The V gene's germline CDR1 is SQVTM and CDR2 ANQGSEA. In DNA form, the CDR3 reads TGCAGCGTCGCAGGGGGCTCTGTCTACGAGCAGTACTTC. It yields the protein CSVAGGSVYEQYF.

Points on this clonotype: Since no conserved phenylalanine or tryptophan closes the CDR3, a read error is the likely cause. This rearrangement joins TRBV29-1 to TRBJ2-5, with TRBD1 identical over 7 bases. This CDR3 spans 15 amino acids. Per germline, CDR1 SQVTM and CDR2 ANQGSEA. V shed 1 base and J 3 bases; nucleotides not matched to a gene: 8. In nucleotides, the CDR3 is TGCAGCGTTGAAGGGGCTACAGGGGAAAAAGAGACCCAGTACTTA. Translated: CSVEGATGEKETQYL.

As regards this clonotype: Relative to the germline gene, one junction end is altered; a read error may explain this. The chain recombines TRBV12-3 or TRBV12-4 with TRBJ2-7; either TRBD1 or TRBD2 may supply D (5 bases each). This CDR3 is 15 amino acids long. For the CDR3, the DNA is TGTGCCAGTAGTAGGACGGGGACGGGACCCTACGGGCAGTACTTC. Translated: CASSRTGTGPYGQYF.

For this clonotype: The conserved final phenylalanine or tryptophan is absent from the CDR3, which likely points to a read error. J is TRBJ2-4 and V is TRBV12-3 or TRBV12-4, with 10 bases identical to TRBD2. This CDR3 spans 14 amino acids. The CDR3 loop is CTSSSGRAKNIQYL. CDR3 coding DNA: TGTACCAGCAGTAGCGGGAGGGCCAAAAACATTCAGTACTTA.

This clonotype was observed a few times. The CDR3 protein is CASSPLGGPKNTEAFF. CDR3 DNA: TGCGCCAGCAGCCCTCTAGGGGGACCAAAGAACACTGAAGCTTTCTTT. The gene calls are TRBV4-1 and TRBJ1-1, with a possible D match to TRBD1 (6 bases). Trimming took off 4 bases at V and 1 base at J, with 16 bases between the two ends. The CDR3 loop spans 16 amino acids. The germline gives CDR1 MGHRA, CDR2 YSYEKL.

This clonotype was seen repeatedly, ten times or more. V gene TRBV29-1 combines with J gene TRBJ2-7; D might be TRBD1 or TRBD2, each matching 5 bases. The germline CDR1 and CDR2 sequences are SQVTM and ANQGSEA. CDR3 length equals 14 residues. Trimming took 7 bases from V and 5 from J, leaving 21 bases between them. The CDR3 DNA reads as TGCAGCGCTGGGTGGGGGTATGAGATCCACGAGCAGTACTTC. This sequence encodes CSAGWGYEIHEQYF.

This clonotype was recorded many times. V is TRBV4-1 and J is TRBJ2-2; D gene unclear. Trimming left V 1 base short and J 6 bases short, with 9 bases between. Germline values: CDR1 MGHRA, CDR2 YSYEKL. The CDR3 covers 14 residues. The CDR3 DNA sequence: TGCGCCAGCAGCCAAGTCACGCCACCCGGGGAGCTGTTTTTT. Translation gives CASSQVTPPGELFF.

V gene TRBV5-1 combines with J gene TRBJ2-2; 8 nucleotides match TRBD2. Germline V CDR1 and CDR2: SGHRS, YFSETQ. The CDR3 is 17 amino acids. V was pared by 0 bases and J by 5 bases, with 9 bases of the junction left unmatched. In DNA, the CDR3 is TGCGCCAGCAGCTTGGCCGGGACTAGGGGATCGACCGGGGAGCTGTTTTTT. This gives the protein CASSLAGTRGSTGELFF.